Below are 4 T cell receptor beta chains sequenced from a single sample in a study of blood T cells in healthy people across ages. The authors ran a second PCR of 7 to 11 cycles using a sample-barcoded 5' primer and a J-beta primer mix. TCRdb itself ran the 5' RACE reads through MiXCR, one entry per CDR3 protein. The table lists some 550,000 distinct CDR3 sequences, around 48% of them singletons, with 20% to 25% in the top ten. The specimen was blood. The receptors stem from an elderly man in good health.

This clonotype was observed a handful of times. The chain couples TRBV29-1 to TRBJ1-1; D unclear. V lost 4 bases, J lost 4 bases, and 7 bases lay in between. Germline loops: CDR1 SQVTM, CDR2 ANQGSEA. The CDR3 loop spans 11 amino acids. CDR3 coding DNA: TGCAGCGTTGCTACCGGCACTGAAGCTTTCTTT. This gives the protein CSVATGTEAFF.

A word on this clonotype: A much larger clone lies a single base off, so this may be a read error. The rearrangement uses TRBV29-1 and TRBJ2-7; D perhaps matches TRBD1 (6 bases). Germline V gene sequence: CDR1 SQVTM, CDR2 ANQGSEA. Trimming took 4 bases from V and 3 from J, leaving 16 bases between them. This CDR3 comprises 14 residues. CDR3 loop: CSVVPATGIYEQYF. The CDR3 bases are TGCAGCGTTGTCCCCGCGACAGGCATCTACGAGCAGTACTTC.

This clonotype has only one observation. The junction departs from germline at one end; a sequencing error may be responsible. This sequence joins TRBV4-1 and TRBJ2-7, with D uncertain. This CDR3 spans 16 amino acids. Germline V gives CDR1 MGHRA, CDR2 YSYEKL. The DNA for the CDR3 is TGCGCCGGCAGCCATCAGGCCCACGCGTTCTCCTACGAGCAGTACTTC. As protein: CAGSHQAHAFSYEQYF.

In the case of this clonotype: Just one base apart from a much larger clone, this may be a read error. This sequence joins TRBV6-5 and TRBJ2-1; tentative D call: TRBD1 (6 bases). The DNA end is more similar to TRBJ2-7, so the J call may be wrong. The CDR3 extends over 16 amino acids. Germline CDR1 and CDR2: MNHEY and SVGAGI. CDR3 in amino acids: CASSRLPGTTTNEQYF. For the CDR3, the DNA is TGTGCCAGCAGTCGACTCCCCGGGACAACGACAAATGAGCAGTACTTC.